This T cell receptor beta chain came from a study of cytomegalovirus exposure and HLA in healthy donors. Study-level background: A subsequent analysis reported that the 120 validation repertoires were produced on the same platform that had also been used for the 500 to 700 first-cohort repertoires.

The data were produced by immunoSEQ multiplex PCR, yet TCRdb's version contains in-frame clones alone and is incomplete. Seen here are 140,000 or so clones, approximately 91% observed once, and the top ten hold approximately 0.7%. Among the 100 to 150 subjects of the validation cohort, separate from the roughly 650-subject first cohort, were the donors. The V segment lost 2 bases and the J segment 4 bases; nucleotides outside the gene matches: 5. The CDR3 sequence is 15 residues long. From germline, CDR1 is SEHNR and CDR2 FQNEAQ (reference sequence). This clone has only one observation. Antigen unknown. General study findings and limits: The study designated about 180 TCR beta chains cytomegalovirus-associated.

The clonotype originates from a man younger than 35 in good health and CMV-seronegative. The chain has TRBV7-9 and TRBJ2-1; 7 nucleotides match TRBD2. Sequencing was performed on PBMCs. The CDR3 DNA is TGTGCCAGCAGCTTAAAAGCGGGGACTTACAATGAGCAGTTCTTC. Protein sequence: CASSLKAGTYNEQFF.